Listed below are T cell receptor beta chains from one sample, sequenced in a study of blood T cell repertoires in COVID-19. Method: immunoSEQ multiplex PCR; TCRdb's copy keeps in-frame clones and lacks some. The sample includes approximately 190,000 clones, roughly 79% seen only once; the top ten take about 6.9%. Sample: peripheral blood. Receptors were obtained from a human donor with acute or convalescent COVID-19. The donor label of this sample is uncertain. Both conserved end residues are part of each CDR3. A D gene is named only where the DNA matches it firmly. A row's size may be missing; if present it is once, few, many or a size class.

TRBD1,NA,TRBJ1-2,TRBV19,TGTGCCAGTAGTTGGGGACAGGGGTTTGGCTACACCTTC,CASSWGQGFGYTF
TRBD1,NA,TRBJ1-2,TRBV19,TGTGCCAGTAGTATCACCAGGGGGGATGGCTACACCTTC,CASSITRGDGYTF
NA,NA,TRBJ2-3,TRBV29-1,TGCAGCGCAAAGACGGGAGCGGGCACAGATACGCAGTATTTT,CSAKTGAGTDTQYF
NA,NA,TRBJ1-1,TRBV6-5,TGTGCCAGCCGCGACACGAGAGTGGCTGAAGCTTTCTTT,CASRDTRVAEAFF
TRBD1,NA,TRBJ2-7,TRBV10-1,TGCGCCAGCAGTGGGGGACAGGGGGCTAGCGAGCAGTACTTC,CASSGGQGASEQYF
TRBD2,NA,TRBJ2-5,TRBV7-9,TGTGCCAGCAGATTACTAGCGGGAGAGACCCAGTACTTC,CASRLLAGETQYF
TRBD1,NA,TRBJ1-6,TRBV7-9,TGTGCCAGCAGCTTGGGGGACAGGAGTAATTCACCCCTCCACTTT,CASSLGDRSNSPLHF
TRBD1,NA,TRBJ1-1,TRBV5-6,TGTGCCAGCAGCGAAAGAACAGGGGTTAGGGCTTTCTTT,CASSERTGVRAFF
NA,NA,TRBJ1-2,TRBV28,TGTGCCAGCAGTGCCGCGACAAACTATGGCTACACCTTC,CASSAATNYGYTF
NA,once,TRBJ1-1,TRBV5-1,TGCGCCAGCAGCTTGCCTCTGGCGAACACTGAAGCTTTCTTT,CASSLPLANTEAFF
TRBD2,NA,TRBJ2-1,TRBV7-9,TGTGCCAGCAGCCTATTTATTGGTCTAGCGGGAGCAGGTAATGAGCAGTTCTTC,CASSLFIGLAGAGNEQFF
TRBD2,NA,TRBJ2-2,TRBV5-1,TGCGCCAGCAGCCTGAGGACTAGCGCGAACACCGGGGAGCTGTTTTTT,CASSLRTSANTGELFF
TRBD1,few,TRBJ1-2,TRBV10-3,TGTGCCATCAGAGGGACAGATGGCTACACCTTC,CAIRGTDGYTF
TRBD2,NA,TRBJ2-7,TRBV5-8,TGTGCCAGCAGCTTGGCCGGGGGGGCCTACGAGCAGTACTTC,CASSLAGGAYEQYF
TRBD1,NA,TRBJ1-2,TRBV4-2,TGTGCCAGCAGCCAACTGGACAGGGGGCCGGGTGGCTACACCTTC,CASSQLDRGPGGYTF
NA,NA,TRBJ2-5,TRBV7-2,TGTGCCAGCAGCCGGGGGGCGGGAGAGACCCAGTACTTC,CASSRGAGETQYF
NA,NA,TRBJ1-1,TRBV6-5,TGTGCCAGCAACCCTGACCTGGGCAGGCAAACTGAAGCTTTCTTT,CASNPDLGRQTEAFF
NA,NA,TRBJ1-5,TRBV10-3,TGTGCCACCGCGGACCAGGGATTCAATCAGCCCCAGCATTTT,CATADQGFNQPQHF
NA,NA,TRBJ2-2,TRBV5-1,TGCGCCAGCACCTTGGGGCAGGGGGGCACCGGGGAGCTGTTTTTT,CASTLGQGGTGELFF
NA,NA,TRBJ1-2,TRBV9,TGTGCCAGCAGCGTCGACAGAGGAGTATCTAACTATGGCTACACCTTC,CASSVDRGVSNYGYTF
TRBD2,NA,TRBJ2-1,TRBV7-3,TGTGCCAGCAGCTTAAGCGGGAGGGCCGGGCTTGAGCAGTTCTTC,CASSLSGRAGLEQFF
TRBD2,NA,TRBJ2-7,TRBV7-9,TGTGCCAGCAGTACGGGAGGGAGCTCCTACGAGCAGTACTTC,CASSTGGSSYEQYF
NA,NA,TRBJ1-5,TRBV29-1,TGCAGCGTTACAGCGGCTGTGGGGCAGCCCCAGCATTTT,CSVTAAVGQPQHF
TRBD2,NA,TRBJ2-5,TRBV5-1,TGCGCCAGCAGCGCCGGGACTAGCGGGGAAGAGACCCAGTACTTC,CASSAGTSGEETQYF
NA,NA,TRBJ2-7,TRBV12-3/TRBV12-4,TGTGCCAGCAGTTTTACCGGTTCCTACGAGCAGTACTTC,CASSFTGSYEQYF
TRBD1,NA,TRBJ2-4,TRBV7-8,TGTGCCAGCAGCTTAGCGTATGCCGGGACAGGTTCTTTTATTCAGTACTTC,CASSLAYAGTGSFIQYF
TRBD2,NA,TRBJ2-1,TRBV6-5,TGTGCCAGCAGTTATTCCCCTACGGGAGGGGACAATGAGCAGTTCTTC,CASSYSPTGGDNEQFF
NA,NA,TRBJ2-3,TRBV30,TGTGCCTGGAGCCCCGGACCAGGGGCAGATACGCAGTATTTT,CAWSPGPGADTQYF
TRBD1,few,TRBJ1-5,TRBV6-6,TGTGCCAGCAGTGACAGGGGTCTTCAGCCCCAGCATTTT,CASSDRGLQPQHF
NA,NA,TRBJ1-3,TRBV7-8,TGTGCCAGCAGCCCCAGGCTAAGCTCTGGAAACACCATATATTTT,CASSPRLSSGNTIYF
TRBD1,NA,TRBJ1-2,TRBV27,TGTGCCAGCAGTCCCGGGACAGGGCCTACTGGCTACACCTTC,CASSPGTGPTGYTF
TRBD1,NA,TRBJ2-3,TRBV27,TGTGCCAGCTGCCTAAGGGGGACAGGATGCGATACGCAGTATTTT,CASCLRGTGCDTQYF
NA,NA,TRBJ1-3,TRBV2,TGTGCCAGCAGTCAACAGGCCTTCTCTGGAAACACCATATATTTT,CASSQQAFSGNTIYF
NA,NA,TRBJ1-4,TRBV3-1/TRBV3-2,TGTGCCAGCAGCCAAGGAGACAGAGCAACTAATGAAAAACTGTTTTTT,CASSQGDRATNEKLFF
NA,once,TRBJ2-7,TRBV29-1,TGCAGCGTTGAGGGACAAACCTACGAGCAGTACTTC,CSVEGQTYEQYF
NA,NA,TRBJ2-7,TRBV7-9,TGTGCCAGCAGCTTAGCGAGCCTAGAGAGCTCCTACGAGCAGTACTTC,CASSLASLESSYEQYF
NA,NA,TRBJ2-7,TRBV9,TGTGCCAGCAGCGTCGATTGGGCCCCCTACGAGCAGTACTTC,CASSVDWAPYEQYF
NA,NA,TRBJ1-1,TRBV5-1,TGCGCCAGCAGCAGGACTTCGAACACTGAAGCTTTCTTT,CASSRTSNTEAFF
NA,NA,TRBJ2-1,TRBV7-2,TGTGCCAGCAGCTTAGAGGGGGGGTACAGGGTCAATGAGCAGTTCTTC,CASSLEGGYRVNEQFF
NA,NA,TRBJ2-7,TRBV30,TGTGCCTGGAGGGTATGGAGGGGGGGAGGTTACGAGCAGTACTTC,CAWRVWRGGGYEQYF
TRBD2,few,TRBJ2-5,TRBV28,TGTGCCAGCAGTTTTAGCGGGAGAGGTTGGAGAGAGACCCAGTACTTC,CASSFSGRGWRETQYF
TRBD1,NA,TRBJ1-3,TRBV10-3,TGTGCCACCGCCGGGACAGGAGTTGGAAACACCATATATTTT,CATAGTGVGNTIYF
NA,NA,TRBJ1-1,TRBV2,TGTGCCAGCAGAAAATTCCAGGGAGGCACTGAAGCTTTCTTT,CASRKFQGGTEAFF
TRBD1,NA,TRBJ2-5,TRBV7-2,TGTGCCAGCAGCTTACCCTCCGGGACAGGCCGCCAAGAGACCCAGTACTTC,CASSLPSGTGRQETQYF
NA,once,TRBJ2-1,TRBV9,TGTGCCAGCAGCGTAGGAAGGGGGAAGGTTAATGAGCAGTTCTTC,CASSVGRGKVNEQFF
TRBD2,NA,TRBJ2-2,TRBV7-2,TGTGCCAGCAGCTTAGGATTCCCCGGGACTAGCGGGAGTGGGGAGCTGTTTTTT,CASSLGFPGTSGSGELFF
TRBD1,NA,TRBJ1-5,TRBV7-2,TGTGCCAGCAGCTCTGGACAGGGATATGATCAGCCCCAGCATTTT,CASSSGQGYDQPQHF
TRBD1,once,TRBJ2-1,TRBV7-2,TGTGCCAGCAGCTTAAAAACAGGGGGCTTGTACAATGAGCAGTTCTTC,CASSLKTGGLYNEQFF